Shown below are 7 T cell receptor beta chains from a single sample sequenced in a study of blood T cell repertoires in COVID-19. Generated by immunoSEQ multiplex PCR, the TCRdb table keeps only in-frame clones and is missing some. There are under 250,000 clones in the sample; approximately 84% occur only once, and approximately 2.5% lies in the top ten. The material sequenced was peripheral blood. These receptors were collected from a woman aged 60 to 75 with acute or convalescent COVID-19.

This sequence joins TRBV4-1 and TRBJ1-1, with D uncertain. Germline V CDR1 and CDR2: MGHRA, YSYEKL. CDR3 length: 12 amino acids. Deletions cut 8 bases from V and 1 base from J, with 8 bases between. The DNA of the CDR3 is TGCGCCAGCGGGCACCCGAACACTGAAGCTTTCTTT. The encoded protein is CASGHPNTEAFF.

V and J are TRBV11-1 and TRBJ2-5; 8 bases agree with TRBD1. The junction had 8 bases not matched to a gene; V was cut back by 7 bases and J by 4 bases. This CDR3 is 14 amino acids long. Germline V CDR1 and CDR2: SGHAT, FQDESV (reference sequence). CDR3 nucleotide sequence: TGTGCCAGCAACGTCAGGGGGCGCGGAGAGACCCAGTACTTC. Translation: CASNVRGRGETQYF. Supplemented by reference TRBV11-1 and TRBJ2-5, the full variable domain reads EAEVAQSPRYKITEKSQAVAFWCDPISGHATLYWYRQILGQGPELLVQFQDESVVDDSQLPKDRFSAERLKGVDSTLKIQPAELGDSAMYLCASNVRGRGETQYFGPGTRLLVL.

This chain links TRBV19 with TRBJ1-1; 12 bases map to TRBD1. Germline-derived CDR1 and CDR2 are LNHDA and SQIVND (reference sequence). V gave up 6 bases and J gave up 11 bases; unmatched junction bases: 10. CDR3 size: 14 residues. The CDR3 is CASRSGTGGANAFF. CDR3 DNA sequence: TGTGCCAGTAGATCCGGGACAGGGGGCGCAAACGCTTTCTTT. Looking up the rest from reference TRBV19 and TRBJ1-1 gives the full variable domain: DGGITQSPKYLFRKEGQNVTLSCEQNLNHDAMYWYRQDPGQGLRLIYYSQIVNDFQKGDIAEGYSVSREKKESFPLTVTSAQKNPTAFYLCASRSGTGGANAFFGQGTRLTVV.

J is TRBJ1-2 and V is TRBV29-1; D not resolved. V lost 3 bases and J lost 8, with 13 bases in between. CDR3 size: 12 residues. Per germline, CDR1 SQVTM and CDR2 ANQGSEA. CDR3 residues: CSVDLGREGYTF. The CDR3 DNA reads TGCAGCGTTGATTTAGGGAGGGAAGGCTACACCTTC.

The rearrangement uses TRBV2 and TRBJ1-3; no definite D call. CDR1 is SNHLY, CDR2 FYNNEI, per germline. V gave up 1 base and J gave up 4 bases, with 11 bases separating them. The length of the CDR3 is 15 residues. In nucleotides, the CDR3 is TGTGCCAGCAGTGAAGGGGCGGGGAAAGGAAACACCATATATTTT. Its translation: CASSEGAGKGNTIYF.

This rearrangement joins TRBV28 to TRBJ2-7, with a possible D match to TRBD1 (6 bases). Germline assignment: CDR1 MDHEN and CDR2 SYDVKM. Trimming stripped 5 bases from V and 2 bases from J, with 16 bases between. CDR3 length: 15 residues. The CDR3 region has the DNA TGTGCCAGCAGTCCAATTGACAGGACTGCCTACGAGCAGTACTTC. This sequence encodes CASSPIDRTAYEQYF.

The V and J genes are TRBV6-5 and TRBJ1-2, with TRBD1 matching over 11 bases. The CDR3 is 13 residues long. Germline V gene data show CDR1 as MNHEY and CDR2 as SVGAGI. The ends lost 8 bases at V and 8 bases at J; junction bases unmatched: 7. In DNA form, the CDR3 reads TGTGCCAGCCTCCCGGGACAGGGGGTAGGCTACACCTTC. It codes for CASLPGQGVGYTF.